This T cell receptor (beta chain) emerged from a study of T cell repertoires in cytomegalovirus infection. About the research overall: Recently identified HLA-C-restricted CMV epitopes and well-studied HLA-B-restricted CMV epitopes were used by the study. CMV infection plus the matching HLA type was flagged by public TCR beta signatures.

Points from the study as a whole: CMV-specific TCR beta clonotypes restricted by HLA-C dominated the ex vivo response.

As concerns this clonotype: What it binds is not known.

TCRdb re-derived calls from the reads in MiXCR, one entry per CDR3 protein. This repertoire shows hundreds of thousands of distinct CDR3 sequences, just under 30% found once; its top ten account for around 18%. Losses at the gene ends were 6 bases for V and 8 bases for J; bases not matched to a gene: 9. The CDR3 totals 15 residues. The rearrangement joins TRBV12-3 or TRBV12-4 to TRBJ2-1; 11 bases agree with TRBD2. This specimen consisted of cultured PBMCs, obtained from culture after CMV antigen stimulation. The sequence was obtained from a human donor in good health (CMV status not recorded). Some clones in this sample may be carry-over from other donors' samples. CDR3: CASSGLAGNPHEQFF. As DNA, the CDR3 is TGTGCCAGCAGCGGACTAGCGGGTAATCCCCATGAGCAGTTCTTC.